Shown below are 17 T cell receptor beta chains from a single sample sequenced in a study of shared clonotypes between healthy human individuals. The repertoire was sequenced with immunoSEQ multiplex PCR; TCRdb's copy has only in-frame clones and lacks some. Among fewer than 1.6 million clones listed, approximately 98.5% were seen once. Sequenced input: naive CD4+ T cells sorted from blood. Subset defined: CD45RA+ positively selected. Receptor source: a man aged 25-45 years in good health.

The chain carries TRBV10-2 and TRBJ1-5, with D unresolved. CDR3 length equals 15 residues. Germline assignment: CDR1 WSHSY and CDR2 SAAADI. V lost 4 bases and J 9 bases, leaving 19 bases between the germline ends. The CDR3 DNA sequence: TGCGCCAGCAGTGGGGCCACCGGAACTCTATGGCCCCAGCATTTT. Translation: CASSGATGTLWPQHF.

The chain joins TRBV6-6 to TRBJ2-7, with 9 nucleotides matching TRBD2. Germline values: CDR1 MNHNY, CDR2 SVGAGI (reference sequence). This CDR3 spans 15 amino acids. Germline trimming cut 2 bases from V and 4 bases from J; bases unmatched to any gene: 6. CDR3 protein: CASSYVAGVIYEQYF. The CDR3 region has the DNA TGTGCCAGCAGTTACGTAGCGGGAGTTATATACGAGCAGTACTTC.

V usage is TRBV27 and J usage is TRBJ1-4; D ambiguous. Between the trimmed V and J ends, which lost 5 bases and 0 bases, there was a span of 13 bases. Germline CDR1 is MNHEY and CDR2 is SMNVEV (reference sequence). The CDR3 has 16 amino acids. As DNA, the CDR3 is TGTGCCAGCAGTACCCACAAGGCGGCAACTAATGAAAAACTGTTTTTT. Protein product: CASSTHKAATNEKLFF.

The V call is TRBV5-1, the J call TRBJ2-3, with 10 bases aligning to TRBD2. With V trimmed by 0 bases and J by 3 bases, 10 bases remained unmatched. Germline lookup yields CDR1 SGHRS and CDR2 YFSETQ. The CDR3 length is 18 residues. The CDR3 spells CASSLEPSGSGITDTQYF. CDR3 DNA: TGCGCCAGCAGCTTGGAACCTAGCGGGAGTGGCATAACAGATACGCAGTATTTT.

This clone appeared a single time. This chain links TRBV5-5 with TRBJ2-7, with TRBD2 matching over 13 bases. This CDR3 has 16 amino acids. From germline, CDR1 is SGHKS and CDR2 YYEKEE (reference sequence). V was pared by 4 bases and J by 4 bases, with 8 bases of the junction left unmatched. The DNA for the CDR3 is TGTGCCAGCAGCCTGGGGACTAGCGGGATGTTATACGAGCAGTACTTC. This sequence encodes CASSLGTSGMLYEQYF.

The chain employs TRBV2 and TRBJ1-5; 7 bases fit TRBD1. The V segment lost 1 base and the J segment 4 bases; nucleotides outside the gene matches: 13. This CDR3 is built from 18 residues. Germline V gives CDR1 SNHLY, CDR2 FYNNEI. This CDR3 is CASSEGVALTGWNQPQHF. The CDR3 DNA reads TGTGCCAGCAGTGAAGGCGTGGCGCTGACAGGGTGGAATCAGCCCCAGCATTTT.

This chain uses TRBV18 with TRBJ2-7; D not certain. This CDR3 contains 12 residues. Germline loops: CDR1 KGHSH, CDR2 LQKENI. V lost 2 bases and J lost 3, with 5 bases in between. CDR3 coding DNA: TGTGCCAGCTCACCAATCGGCTACGAGCAGTACTTC. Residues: CASSPIGYEQYF.

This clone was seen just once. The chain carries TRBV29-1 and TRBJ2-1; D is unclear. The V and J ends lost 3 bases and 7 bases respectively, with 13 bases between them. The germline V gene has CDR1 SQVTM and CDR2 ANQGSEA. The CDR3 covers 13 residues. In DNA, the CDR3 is TGCAGCGTTGAGCCCCGGCTGGATAATGAGCAGTTCTTC. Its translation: CSVEPRLDNEQFF.

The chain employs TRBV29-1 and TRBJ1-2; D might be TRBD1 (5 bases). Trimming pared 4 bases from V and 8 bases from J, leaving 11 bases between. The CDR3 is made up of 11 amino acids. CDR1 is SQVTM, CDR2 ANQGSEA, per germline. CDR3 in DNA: TGCAGCGTTGGGCAGGGACGGGGCTACACCTTC. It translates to CSVGQGRGYTF.

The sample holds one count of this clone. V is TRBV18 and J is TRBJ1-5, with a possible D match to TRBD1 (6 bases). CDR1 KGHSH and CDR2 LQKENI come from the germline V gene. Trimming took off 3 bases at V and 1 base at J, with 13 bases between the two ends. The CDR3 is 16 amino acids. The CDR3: CASSPDRSNSNQPQHF. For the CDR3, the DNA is TGTGCCAGCTCACCTGACAGGAGTAACAGCAATCAGCCCCAGCATTTT. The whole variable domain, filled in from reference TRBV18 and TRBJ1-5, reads NAGVMQNPRHLVRRRGQEARLRCSPMKGHSHVYWYRQLPEEGLKFMVYLQKENIIDESGMPKERFSAEFPKEGPSILRIQQVVRGDSAAYFCASSPDRSNSNQPQHFGDGTRLSIL.

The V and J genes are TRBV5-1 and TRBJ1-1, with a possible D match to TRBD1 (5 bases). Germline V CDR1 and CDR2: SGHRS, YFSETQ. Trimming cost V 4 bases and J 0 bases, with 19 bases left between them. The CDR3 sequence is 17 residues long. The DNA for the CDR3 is TGCGCCAGCAGCAGGGGCGATGTTCGGGTGTTGAACACTGAAGCTTTCTTT. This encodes CASSRGDVRVLNTEAFF.

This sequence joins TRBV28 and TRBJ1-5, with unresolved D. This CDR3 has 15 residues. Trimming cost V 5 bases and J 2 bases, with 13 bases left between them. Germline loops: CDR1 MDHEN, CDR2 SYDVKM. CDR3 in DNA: TGTGCCAGCAGTGACCCTGGAAGGGGCAATCAGCCCCAGCATTTT. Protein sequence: CASSDPGRGNQPQHF.

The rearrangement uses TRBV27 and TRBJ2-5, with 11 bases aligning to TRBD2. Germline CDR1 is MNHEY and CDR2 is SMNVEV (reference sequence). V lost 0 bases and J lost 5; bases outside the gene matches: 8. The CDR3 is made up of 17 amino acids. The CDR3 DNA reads TGTGCCAGCAGTTTATCTAGGCTAGCGGGAGGAGGGGAGACCCAGTACTTC. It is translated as CASSLSRLAGGGETQYF.

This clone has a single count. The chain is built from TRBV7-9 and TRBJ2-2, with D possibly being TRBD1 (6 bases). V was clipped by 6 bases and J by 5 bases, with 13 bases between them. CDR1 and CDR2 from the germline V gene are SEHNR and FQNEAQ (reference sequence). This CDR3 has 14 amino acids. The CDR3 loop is CASRNTGSTGELFF. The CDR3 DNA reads TGTGCCAGCAGGAATACAGGGTCTACCGGGGAGCTGTTTTTT.

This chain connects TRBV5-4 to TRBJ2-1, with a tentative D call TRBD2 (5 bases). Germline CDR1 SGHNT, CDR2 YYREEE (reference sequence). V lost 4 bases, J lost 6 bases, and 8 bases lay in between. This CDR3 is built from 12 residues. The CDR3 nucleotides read TGTGCCAGCAGCCGGGGTCCCAATGAGCAGTTCTTC. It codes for CASSRGPNEQFF.

The CDR3 spells CASADYPGATNEKLFF. As DNA, the CDR3 is TGCGCCAGCGCAGATTATCCGGGGGCAACTAATGAAAAACTGTTTTTT. V usage is TRBV4-1 and J usage is TRBJ1-4; weak D call: TRBD1 (5 bases). Trimming pared 8 bases from V and 0 bases from J, leaving 16 bases between. This CDR3 has 16 residues. Looked up from germline, CDR1 is MGHRA and CDR2 is YSYEKL.

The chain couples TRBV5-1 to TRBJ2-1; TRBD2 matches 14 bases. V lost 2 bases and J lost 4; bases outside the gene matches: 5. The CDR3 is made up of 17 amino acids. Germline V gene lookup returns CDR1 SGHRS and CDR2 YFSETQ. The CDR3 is CASSFGTSGSAYNEQFF. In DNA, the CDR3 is TGCGCCAGCAGCTTTGGGACTAGCGGGAGTGCTTACAATGAGCAGTTCTTC.